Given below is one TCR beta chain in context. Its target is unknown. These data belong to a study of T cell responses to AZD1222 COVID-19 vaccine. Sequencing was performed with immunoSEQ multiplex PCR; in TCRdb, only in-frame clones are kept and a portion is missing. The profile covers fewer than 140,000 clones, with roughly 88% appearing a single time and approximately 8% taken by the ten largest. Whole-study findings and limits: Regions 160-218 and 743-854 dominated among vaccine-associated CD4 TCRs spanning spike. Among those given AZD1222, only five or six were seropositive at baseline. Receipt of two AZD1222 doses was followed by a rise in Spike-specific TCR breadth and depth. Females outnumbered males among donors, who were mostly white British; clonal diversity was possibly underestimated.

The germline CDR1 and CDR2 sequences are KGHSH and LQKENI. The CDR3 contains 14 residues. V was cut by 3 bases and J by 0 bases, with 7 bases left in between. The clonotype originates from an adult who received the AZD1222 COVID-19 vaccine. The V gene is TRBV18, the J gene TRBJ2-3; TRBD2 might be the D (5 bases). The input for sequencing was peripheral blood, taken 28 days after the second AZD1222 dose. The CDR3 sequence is CASSPDSSTDTQYF. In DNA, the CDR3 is TGTGCCAGCTCACCGGACTCTAGCACAGATACGCAGTATTTT.